This TCR beta chain was retrieved from a study of cytomegalovirus exposure and HLA in healthy donors. Study-level points and caveats: Reportedly, TCR beta sequences accurately predicted HLA-A and HLA-B alleles in most subjects.

60 Vbeta and 13 Jbeta primers were used in PCR. The table came from immunoSEQ multiplex PCR; TCRdb's copy has only in-frame clones and leaves some out. The sample carries more than 75,000 clones, roughly 78% recorded once. CDR3 length: 13 amino acids. The germline V gene has CDR1 MNHNS and CDR2 SASEGT. V shed 0 bases and J shed 4 bases, with 4 bases lying between them. There are a few counts of this clone. Its target is unknown. This chain links TRBV6-1 with TRBJ1-3; D gene ambiguous. Sequencing input: PBMCs. This sequence was found in a man aged 25-45 years in good health and CMV-seronegative. CDR3 in amino acids: CASSEAEGNTIYF. The CDR3 coding sequence is TGTGCCAGCAGTGAAGCGGAGGGAAACACCATATATTTT.